This T cell receptor beta chain was recovered during a study of early T cells in non-severe SARS-CoV-2 infection. The germline gives CDR1 KGHDR, CDR2 SFDVKD. V was pared by 0 bases and J by 7 bases, with 1 base of the junction left unmatched. This CDR3 spans 14 amino acids. TCRdb analysed the 5' RACE reads with MiXCR anew, one entry per CDR3 protein. The sample carries over 45,000 distinct CDR3 sequences, roughly a tenth recorded once. This clonotype was counted at least ten times. Sequencing was done on a sample of whole blood. The V call is TRBV24-1, the J call TRBJ2-1, with 8 positions matching TRBD2. The source of this sequence is an adult who was a healthcare worker with PCR-confirmed SARS-CoV-2 infection or an uninfected control (not recorded which). In nucleotides, the CDR3 is TGTGCCACCAGTGATTTGAGCGGGAGTAATGAGCAGTTCTTC. The encoded protein is CATSDLSGSNEQFF.